The entry below describes one TCR beta chain. The sample originates from a study of blood T cells in healthy people across ages. CDR1 and CDR2 from the germline V gene are MNHEY and SMNVEV (reference sequence). The CDR3 spans 13 residues. Trimming left V 4 bases short and J 4 bases short, with 10 bases between. The use of a sample-barcoded 5' primer and a J-beta primer mix characterized a second PCR of roughly 6 to 11 cycles. TCRdb re-called the 5' RACE reads with MiXCR, one entry per CDR3 protein. The data hold around 690,000 distinct CDR3 sequences, with about 54% observed a single time. Input material: blood. This TCR was recovered from a man aged 60 to 75 in good health. The gene calls are TRBV27 and TRBJ1-2, with a possible D match to TRBD1 (5 bases). The CDR3: CASSCQGRYGYTF. Written as DNA, the CDR3 is TGTGCCAGCAGTTGTCAGGGTCGCTATGGCTACACCTTC.